This entry describes one T cell receptor beta chain. Its antigen is as yet unknown. PCR amplification relied on 60 Vbeta primers (plus 13 Jbeta primers). Using immunoSEQ multiplex PCR, the repertoire was profiled, and TCRdb retains in-frame clones only, with some absent. The sample contains roughly 200,000 clones, approximately 78% of which appear only once. The sample belongs to a study of cytomegalovirus exposure and HLA in healthy donors. In germline, CDR1 is LGHNA, CDR2 YNFKEQ. This CDR3 region has 16 residues. Trimming stripped 5 bases from V and 4 bases from J, with 20 bases between. General observations from the study: An analysis that came later showed most CMV-associated TCR beta chains appearing HLA-restricted. TCR beta V- and J-gene trimming, according to a later analysis, was linked to a missense DCLRE1C variant.

This chain uses TRBV4-2 with TRBJ1-2, with D possibly being TRBD1 (5 bases). The source of this sequence is a woman between 35 and 50 years old in good health and CMV-seronegative. The sample comprised PBMCs. CDR3 sequence: CASSGREDNALYGYTF. CDR3 DNA sequence: TGTGCCAGCAGCGGTCGCGAGGACAACGCCCTCTATGGCTACACCTTC.